Below, 15 T cell receptor beta chains from the same sample are listed, as sequenced in a study of response to subunit inactivated influenza vaccine. Each CDR3 protein is one row after TCRdb ran MiXCR on the RT-PCR reads. The sample holds 590,000 or so distinct CDR3 sequences; 14% are singletons and the top ten take 6% to 9.5%. The sample was PBMCs from blood, taken around two weeks before vaccination. The source is a man aged 45-60 years who received an inactivated influenza vaccine.

This clonotype showed up just a few times. The chain recombines TRBV20-1 with TRBJ2-7; D might be TRBD1 (5 bases). Trimming removed 1 base at V and 4 bases at J, with 11 bases between. Germline V gene lookup returns CDR1 DFQATT and CDR2 SNEGSKA (reference sequence). The CDR3 is made up of 13 amino acids. The CDR3 reads CSARAPTAYEQYF. The CDR3 region has the DNA TGCAGTGCTAGAGCCCCGACAGCGTACGAGCAGTACTTC.

This clonotype showed up many times. V and J are TRBV6-1 and TRBJ2-7, with no clear D. The V gene lost 6 bases and the J gene lost 3 bases, with 3 bases spanning the gap. The CDR3 contains 10 residues. The germline gives CDR1 MNHNS, CDR2 SASEGT. CDR3 residues: CASSFYEQYF. The DNA of the CDR3 is TGTGCCAGCAGCTTCTACGAGCAGTACTTC.

The V call is TRBV14, the J call TRBJ2-1, with 7 bases matching TRBD1. Germline V lookup: CDR1 SGHDN, CDR2 FVKESK. The CDR3 covers 13 residues. With 7 bases clipped from V and 6 bases from J, the junction kept 6 bases outside the gene matches. The CDR3 loop is CASNPYRGNEQFF. The DNA of the CDR3 is TGTGCCAGCAACCCCTACAGGGGCAATGAGCAGTTCTTC.

This chain joins TRBV20-1 and TRBJ1-1; TRBD1 is a possible D gene (6 bases). With 2 bases removed from V and 11 bases from J, the gap between germline ends came to 21 bases. The germline gives CDR1 DFQATT, CDR2 SNEGSKA (reference sequence). There are 14 residues in the CDR3. In DNA form, the CDR3 reads TGCAGTGCTAGACCCCCTTCGACAGGCCTTGGGGCTTTCTTT. This codes for CSARPPSTGLGAFF.

The J gene is TRBJ2-3, the V gene TRBV20-1; D perhaps matches TRBD2 (5 bases). Between the trimmed V and J ends, which lost 4 bases and 0 bases, there was a span of 14 bases. Germline V gene data show CDR1 as DFQATT and CDR2 as SNEGSKA (reference sequence). This CDR3 region has 15 residues. CDR3 residues: CSAISSGTSTDTQYF. The CDR3 DNA reads as TGCAGTGCTATTTCCAGCGGTACTAGCACAGATACGCAGTATTTT.

As to this clonotype: The CDR3 ends on some other residue instead of the conserved phenylalanine or tryptophan, so this is likely a read error. V usage is TRBV20-1 and J usage is TRBJ2-5, with 8 bases matching TRBD2. The CDR3 has 15 amino acids. With 3 bases clipped from V and 4 bases from J, the junction kept 10 bases outside the gene matches. Germline loops: CDR1 DFQATT, CDR2 SNEGSKA (reference sequence). CDR3 region: CSASKAGEEGETQYI. In DNA, the CDR3 is TGCAGTGCTAGCAAAGCGGGAGAGGAGGGAGAGACCCAGTACATC.

At least ten counts were recorded for this clonotype. The DNA for the CDR3 is TGTGCCAGCAGTGCGACCGACGGGCCGAGAGATACGCAGTATTTT. Its protein is CASSATDGPRDTQYF. The chain carries TRBV25-1 and TRBJ2-3; D ambiguous. Trimming removed 4 bases from V and 5 bases from J, with 16 bases in between. Germline lookup yields CDR1 MGHDK and CDR2 SYGVNS. This CDR3 comprises 15 residues.

This clonotype was observed a few times. The V and J genes are TRBV29-1 and TRBJ2-3; 12 bases align to TRBD1. Trimming removed 6 bases from V and 1 base from J; junction bases left unmatched: 5. CDR1 is SQVTM and CDR2 is ANQGSEA in the germline V gene. This CDR3 is 15 amino acids long. The CDR3 DNA reads TGCAGCGTGGGACAGGGGGCGTGGGGCACAGATACGCAGTATTTT. Its translation: CSVGQGAWGTDTQYF.

The V call is TRBV11-3, the J call TRBJ2-3; 14 nucleotides align to TRBD2. The germline gives CDR1 SGHNT, CDR2 YENEEA. After removal of 5 bases from V and 1 base from J, the junction contained 14 bases not matched to a gene. The CDR3 is 20 residues long. CDR3 in DNA: TGTGCCAGCAGCCCCCGACTAGCGGGAGGGGGTCGGTCGGGCACAGATACGCAGTATTTT. It specifies CASSPRLAGGGRSGTDTQYF.

This rearrangement joins TRBV19 to TRBJ2-2, with 7 bases lining up with TRBD1. The CDR3 totals 16 residues. Germline V gene lookup returns CDR1 LNHDA and CDR2 SQIVND (reference sequence). Trimming removed 6 bases from V and 6 bases from J; junction bases left unmatched: 13. CDR3 coding DNA: TGTGCCAGTAGCCGAGGTGTGACAGGGTCGGCCGGGGAGCTGTTTTTT. Translation gives CASSRGVTGSAGELFF. Using reference TRBV19 and TRBJ2-2 for the parts outside the CDR3, the full variable domain is DGGITQSPKYLFRKEGQNVTLSCEQNLNHDAMYWYRQDPGQGLRLIYYSQIVNDFQKGDIAEGYSVSREKKESFPLTVTSAQKNPTAFYLCASSRGVTGSAGELFFGEGSRLTVL.

The CDR3 bases are TGTGCCAGCAGCTTAGGGCAGCACTACGAGCAGTACTTC. Its translation is CASSLGQHYEQYF. This rearrangement joins TRBV5-6 to TRBJ2-7; no firm D call. Germline assignment: CDR1 SGHDT and CDR2 YYEEEE. V lost 2 bases and J 3 bases, leaving 9 bases between the germline ends. CDR3 size: 13 residues.

The DNA for the CDR3 is TGCGCCAGCAGCCATAGTGAGGGCCCGGCTTACAATGAGCAGTTCTTC. Encoded protein: CASSHSEGPAYNEQFF. This chain joins TRBV4-1 and TRBJ2-1; a possible D gene is TRBD2 (5 bases). The CDR3 consists of 16 residues. V gave up 3 bases and J gave up 4 bases, with 16 bases separating them. Looked up from germline, CDR1 is MGHRA and CDR2 is YSYEKL.

This chain links TRBV4-2 with TRBJ2-3; 7 bases are shared with TRBD2. CDR3 length equals 19 residues. Losses at the gene ends were 3 bases for V and 1 base for J; bases not matched to a gene: 16. CDR1 is LGHNA, CDR2 YNFKEQ, per germline. This CDR3 reads CASSQYTSAMPPGTDTQYF. CDR3 coding DNA: TGTGCCAGCAGCCAGTATACTAGCGCGATGCCCCCCGGCACAGATACGCAGTATTTT.

This clonotype has more than one count but fewer than ten. The rearrangement links TRBV7-9 to TRBJ2-1; possible D gene TRBD1, 6 bases. Trimming took 7 bases from V and 0 from J, leaving 10 bases between them. The CDR3 is 14 residues long. Germline V gives CDR1 SEHNR, CDR2 FQNEAQ (reference sequence). For the CDR3, the DNA is TGTGCCAGCAAACAGGACAGCTCCTACAATGAGCAGTTCTTC. Its translation is CASKQDSSYNEQFF.

V gene TRBV7-9 combines with J gene TRBJ2-7; possible D gene TRBD2, 5 bases. The germline V and J ends were trimmed by 5 bases and 3 bases, with 11 bases remaining between them. Germline CDR1 SEHNR, CDR2 FQNEAQ (reference sequence). The CDR3 spans 13 residues. The CDR3 nucleotides are TGTGCCAGCAGCACGAAGACTAACTACGAGCAGTACTTC. Translating it yields CASSTKTNYEQYF.